The 20 T cell receptor beta chains given below trace back to one sample, sequenced in a study of cytomegalovirus exposure and HLA in healthy donors. PCR involved 60 Vbeta and 13 Jbeta primers. Profiled with immunoSEQ multiplex PCR; TCRdb holds only in-frame clones, not every one. Of about 87,000 clones listed, 65% to 75% are singletons. The sequencing sample was made of PBMCs. These receptors were obtained from a man aged 25-45 years in good health and CMV-seropositive.

This chain's CDR3 is CASSQENRGPGGKLFF. The CDR3 region has the DNA TGTGCCAGCAGCCAAGAGAACAGGGGCCCAGGGGGAAAACTGTTTTTT. The V gene is TRBV14, the J gene TRBJ1-4; 7 bases fit TRBD1. V shed 0 bases, J shed 10 bases, and the junction held 11 bases outside the gene matches. This CDR3 comprises 16 residues. Germline values: CDR1 SGHDN, CDR2 FVKESK.

The chain is built from TRBV29-1 and TRBJ2-5; D might be TRBD2 (5 bases). Per the germline V gene, CDR1 is SQVTM and CDR2 is ANQGSEA. The CDR3 runs 13 residues. Deletions cut 6 bases from V and 2 bases from J, with 13 bases between. This CDR3 reads CSVSGGLQETQYF. CDR3 DNA sequence: TGCAGCGTGTCCGGAGGTCTGCAAGAGACCCAGTACTTC.

V usage is TRBV7-3 and J usage is TRBJ1-1; 8 bases line up with TRBD1. Trimming cost V 5 bases and J 6 bases; bases outside gene matches: 8. There are 14 residues in the CDR3. Looked up from germline, CDR1 is SGHTA and CDR2 is FQGTGA. CDR3 DNA: TGTGCCAGCAGCATTGACAGGGGAGGGGCTGAAGCTTTCTTT. It encodes CASSIDRGGAEAFF.

This clone showed up just a few times. The chain joins TRBV2 to TRBJ1-1, with D perhaps matching TRBD1 (5 bases). V was clipped by 2 bases and J by 11 bases, with 9 bases between them. Per germline, CDR1 SNHLY and CDR2 FYNNEI. This CDR3 is built from 11 residues. DNA for the CDR3: TGTGCCAGCAGTGAAAGGGGCCGCGCTTTCTTT. It translates to CASSERGRAFF.

This clone was detected once. This rearrangement joins TRBV7-2 to TRBJ1-5; TRBD1 might be the D (5 bases). This CDR3 has 15 amino acids. Germline values: CDR1 SGHTA, CDR2 FQGNSA. Trimming shortened V by 5 bases and J by 0 bases, and 11 bases separated the two germline ends. The CDR3 region is CASSLGPYSNQPQHF. The CDR3 bases are TGTGCCAGCAGCCTGGGGCCATATAGCAATCAGCCCCAGCATTTT.

This chain connects TRBV6-5 to TRBJ2-2; no clear D gene. There are 12 residues in the CDR3. CDR1 is MNHEY, CDR2 SVGAGI, per germline. V lost 6 bases and J lost 6, with 8 bases in between. The CDR3 here is CASRLRAGELFF. Written as DNA, the CDR3 is TGTGCCAGCAGGTTACGGGCCGGGGAGCTGTTTTTT.

The J gene is TRBJ1-3, the V gene TRBV2, with D perhaps matching TRBD1 (5 bases). The CDR3 extends over 15 amino acids. V was trimmed by 7 bases and J by 4 bases, leaving 17 bases between them. Germline CDR1 SNHLY, CDR2 FYNNEI. The chain's CDR3 is CASKSGGSAGNTIYF. CDR3 coding DNA: TGTGCCAGCAAATCCGGGGGATCGGCGGGAAACACCATATATTTT.

DNA for the CDR3: TGTGCCAGCAGCCCCAGGGCTGCAACTAATGAAAAACTGTTTTTT. Its protein product is CASSPRAATNEKLFF. This chain uses TRBV9 with TRBJ1-4, with a possible D match to TRBD1 (5 bases). The CDR3 covers 15 residues. CDR1 and CDR2 (germline): SGDLS, YYNGEE. V shed 4 bases and J shed 0 bases, with 10 bases lying between them.

V gene TRBV5-4 combines with J gene TRBJ2-7, with 10 nucleotides matching TRBD2. CDR1 SGHNT and CDR2 YYREEE come from the germline V gene (reference sequence). The CDR3 runs to 14 residues. Trimming took 2 bases from V and 7 from J; bases not matched to a gene: 6. Written as DNA, the CDR3 is TGTGCCAGCAGCTTAGCGGGAGGGCCGCAAGAGCAGTACTTC. It encodes CASSLAGGPQEQYF.

The chain employs TRBV2 and TRBJ2-7; 8 bases map to TRBD1. This CDR3 has 14 residues. Per germline, CDR1 SNHLY and CDR2 FYNNEI. V lost 4 bases, J lost 5 bases, and 7 bases stayed unmatched. The chain's CDR3 is CASSGETGVHEQYF. The CDR3 coding sequence is TGTGCCAGCAGTGGGGAGACAGGGGTCCACGAGCAGTACTTC.

This clone was picked up one time. V is TRBV29-1 and J is TRBJ1-1; 7 bases fit TRBD1. The length of the CDR3 is 15 residues. With V trimmed by 6 bases and J by 2 bases, 12 bases remained unmatched. Germline V gives CDR1 SQVTM, CDR2 ANQGSEA. The CDR3 sequence is CSVGSEGARNTEAFF. CDR3 coding DNA: TGCAGCGTCGGGTCTGAGGGGGCGCGTAACACTGAAGCTTTCTTT.

The chain couples TRBV7-9 to TRBJ1-1, with D tentatively TRBD1 (5 bases). The CDR3 extends over 14 amino acids. CDR1 is SEHNR and CDR2 is FQNEAQ in the germline V gene (reference sequence). Trimming took off 4 bases at V and 4 bases at J, with 13 bases between the two ends. The CDR3 sequence is CASSSQGGITEAFF. As DNA, the CDR3 is TGTGCCAGCAGCTCGCAGGGAGGTATCACTGAAGCTTTCTTT.

The CDR3 DNA is TGTGCCAGCAGCTTCTCGGGACAAGAGACCCAGTACTTC. Translating gives CASSFSGQETQYF. The V gene is TRBV11-3, the J gene TRBJ2-5; D might be TRBD2 (5 bases). The CDR3 consists of 13 residues. V lost 3 bases and J lost 2, with 7 bases in between. Germline V gene sequence: CDR1 SGHNT, CDR2 YENEEA.

The chain uses TRBV4-3 and TRBJ2-3; a weak D match, TRBD1 (6 bases). The V end was cut by 5 bases, the J end by 2 bases, with 14 bases between. The CDR3 extends over 15 amino acids. Germline loops: CDR1 LGHNA, CDR2 YSLEER. CDR3 nucleotide sequence: TGCGCCAGCAGCGCGAGCCAGGGGACCACAGATACGCAGTATTTT. Amino acids: CASSASQGTTDTQYF.

The chain recombines TRBV5-4 with TRBJ2-3, with 8 bases lining up with TRBD2. This CDR3 has 16 amino acids. Germline CDR1 is SGHNT and CDR2 is YYREEE (reference sequence). V trimming: 1 base; J trimming: 1 base; junction bases outside the gene matches: 5. The CDR3 DNA sequence: TGTGCCAGCAGCTTGTATTTGCGGGGGGGCACAGATACGCAGTATTTT. It specifies CASSLYLRGGTDTQYF. Drawing the rest from reference TRBV5-4 and TRBJ2-3, the complete variable domain is ETGVTQSPTHLIKTRGQQVTLRCSSQSGHNTVSWYQQALGQGPQFIFQYYREEENGRGNFPPRFSGLQFPNYSSELNVNALELDDSALYLCASSLYLRGGTDTQYFGPGTRLTVL.

The chain carries TRBV2 and TRBJ1-6, with unresolved D. Deletions cut 7 bases from V and 10 bases from J, with 11 bases between. Germline CDR1 and CDR2: SNHLY and FYNNEI. The CDR3 has 12 amino acids. CDR3 nucleotide sequence: TGTGCCAGCACCTACAGCAGATCACCCCTCCACTTT. Translation: CASTYSRSPLHF.

The chain recombines TRBV18 with TRBJ2-7, with TRBD2 matching over 7 bases. The trim removed 8 bases at V and 3 bases at J, leaving 7 bases unmatched. The CDR3 sequence is 13 residues long. Germline V gene sequence: CDR1 KGHSH, CDR2 LQKENI. Here the CDR3 DNA reads TGTGCCAGCCACGGGGGGAACCTCTACGAGCAGTACTTC. This translates into CASHGGNLYEQYF.

The chain carries TRBV19 and TRBJ1-1, with D uncertain. The CDR3 length is 14 residues. Trimming removed 6 bases from V and 4 bases from J, with 15 bases in between. Germline CDR1 is LNHDA and CDR2 is SQIVND (reference sequence). CDR3 sequence (DNA): TGTGCCAGTAGGGCGGGCCGGGAGACCACTGAAGCTTTCTTT. It translates to CASRAGRETTEAFF.

The chain has TRBV29-1 and TRBJ2-3; TRBD2 matches 7 bases. Germline V gene sequence: CDR1 SQVTM, CDR2 ANQGSEA. The CDR3 is made up of 16 amino acids. V trimming: 1 base; J trimming: 1 base; junction bases outside the gene matches: 8. CDR3 sequence: CSVEVWLAVGTDTQYF. Here the CDR3 DNA reads TGCAGCGTTGAAGTATGGCTAGCGGTCGGCACAGATACGCAGTATTTT.

V is TRBV19 and J is TRBJ1-2; 9 bases map to TRBD1. The CDR3 contains 16 residues. Losses at the gene ends were 5 bases for V and 0 bases for J; bases not matched to a gene: 7. Germline CDR1 reads LNHDA; CDR2 reads SQIVND (reference sequence). The CDR3, as DNA: TGTGCCAGTAGTCTATCGGGGACAGGGACTAACTATGGCTACACCTTC. It yields the protein CASSLSGTGTNYGYTF.